What follows is one T cell receptor beta chain and its context. Its antigen is not known. The CDR3 extends over 12 amino acids. Germline lookup yields CDR1 SGHKS and CDR2 YYEKEE (reference sequence). V lost 2 bases to trimming and J lost 9 bases, with 8 bases between them. The record originates from a study of CD8+CD57+ T cells in acquired aplastic anemia. Study at large: The DNA of sorted CD4+ and CD8+ cells averaged approximately 2.9 ug.

Overall study findings and caveats: Simpson's diversity of CD8+ cells was not significantly different in patients compared with controls. The study identified roughly 29 CD8+ CDR3 sequences shared by patients and controls.

Sequencing involved patients with CD8+CD57+ cell expansion previously shown by flow cytometry. Genomic DNA served as template for TCR beta VDJ and CDR3 profiling. One entry per CDR3 protein, called by TCRdb with MiXCR from the reads. The sample records 260,000 or so distinct CDR3 sequences, about 80% being singletons. Sequenced sample: sorted CD4+, CD8+, or CD8+CD57+ T cells (not recorded which) from PBMCs. The source of this sequence is a human donor with aplastic anemia. The chain employs TRBV5-5 and TRBJ1-4; no definite D call. The CDR3 is CASSLGLKKLFF. In DNA form, the CDR3 reads TGTGCCAGCAGCTTAGGGCTGAAAAAACTGTTTTTT.